The rows below give T cell receptor beta chains drawn from one sample of a study of OX40 agonist ivuxolimab in advanced cancers. The data were produced by immunoSEQ multiplex PCR, yet TCRdb's version contains in-frame clones alone and is incomplete. This table has some 90,000 clones, about 89% appearing once. The source was CD4+ or CD8+ T cells sorted from blood, collected in a trial of the OX40 agonist ivuxolimab. The origin of the receptors is an adult with an advanced solid tumor such as melanoma, head and neck, liver or kidney cancer. The CDR3 runs from the conserved cysteine through the conserved F or W.

cdr3_aa,v_call,j_call
CASSLSGQGDLRAKNIQYF,TRBV5-1,TRBJ2-4
CASSSTGTQGYTF,TRBV27,TRBJ1-2
CASNPIGNTGELFF,TRBV5-1,TRBJ2-2
CAWTSGGETQYF,TRBV30,TRBJ2-5
CASTRMMNTEAFF,TRBV11-2,TRBJ1-1
CASSLGERGELFF,TRBV5-1,TRBJ2-2
CASSVAQGGYGYTF,TRBV9,TRBJ1-2
CASSDRGLYGYTF,TRBV9,TRBJ1-2
CASSDRRGLYGYTF,TRBV2,TRBJ1-2
CAWSAMKKRRGNQPQHF,TRBV30,TRBJ1-5
CAWSAGNYEQYF,TRBV30,TRBJ2-7
CASSYDGYNEQFF,TRBV6-4,TRBJ2-1
CASSSGQGGVTQYF,TRBV5-1,TRBJ2-3
CASSVSGPGSTEAFF,TRBV6-1,TRBJ1-1
CASSQAPRTGQLNNEQFF,TRBV4-3,TRBJ2-1
CASSQATGAGEKLFF,TRBV4-2,TRBJ1-4
CASSPLFGTDKHVQYF,TRBV18,TRBJ2-4
CASSPGGSPNEKLFF,TRBV5-1,TRBJ1-4
CASSPGQANQPQHF,TRBV5-1,TRBJ1-5
CASSARQGTGANVLTF,TRBV5-4,TRBJ2-6
CASSLGGEETQYF,TRBV4-1,TRBJ2-5
CASSVGPGETQYF,TRBV9,TRBJ2-5
CASSVGPTDTQYF,TRBV19,TRBJ2-3
CASSEYQPRSPLHF,TRBV25-1,TRBJ1-6
CASSWVVGTDTQYF,TRBV7-2,TRBJ2-3
CASSLSSGYTF,TRBV5-6,TRBJ1-2
CSVIGTTYEQYF,TRBV29-1,TRBJ2-7
CASSLTGTPRSGYTF,TRBV28,TRBJ1-2
CASSGGGAVYNEQFF,TRBV5-1,TRBJ2-1
CASSPYSSVPDTQYF,TRBV27,TRBJ2-3
CASSGGTSGRSDTQYF,TRBV27,TRBJ2-3
CASGGQGRQPQHF,TRBV19,TRBJ1-5
CASSLEMISTQPQHF,TRBV7-2,TRBJ1-5
CASSSPSRDASYGYTF,TRBV5-1,TRBJ1-2
CASSPPVVLAKNIQYF,TRBV18,TRBJ2-4
CASSQDLSPGAGGYTF,TRBV14,TRBJ1-2
CASSAGLNGDEQFF,TRBV10-1,TRBJ2-1
CASSLGPGGQETQYF,TRBV11-2,TRBJ2-5
CASSLMPGGITEAFF,TRBV7-3,TRBJ1-1
CASRPTGGGQPQHF,TRBV27,TRBJ1-5
CASSFGGNQPQHF,TRBV7-2,TRBJ1-5
CASSLEGQLTYEQYF,TRBV5-1,TRBJ2-7
CASSPVQGKNSNQPQHF,TRBV18,TRBJ1-5
CASSGLAGGETQYF,TRBV6-1,TRBJ2-5
CASSLLTSGSLNTGELFF,TRBV5-5,TRBJ2-2
CASSETSGRYEQYF,TRBV10-2,TRBJ2-7
CASSLDGRSGPGYTF,TRBV5-1,TRBJ1-2